A single sample is the source of the 3 T cell receptor beta chains below, sequenced in a study of blood T cell repertoires in COVID-19 (TCRdb year 2020). The library was produced with the immunoSEQ multiplex PCR assay. This is the immuneACCESS table as TCRdb keeps it, with only in-frame sequences that have V and J called. A part of the clones is gone; compared with another copy, unresolved V genes explain less than half, and the rest is unexplained. For this sample there are about 190,000 clones; about 88% appear just once. Of the sample, 20% to 25% is held by the ten largest clones. Sequenced: PBMCs or T cells enriched from blood (not recorded which). The origin of the receptors is a woman in her thirties or forties in a cohort exposed to, infected with or recovered from COVID-19 (not recorded which).

V usage is TRBV10-2 and J usage is TRBJ1-2, with 7 nucleotides matching TRBD1. The V segment lost 3 bases and the J segment 2 bases; nucleotides outside the gene matches: 0. The germline gives CDR1 WSHSY, CDR2 SAAADI. This CDR3 has 13 amino acids. The CDR3 DNA follows: TGCGCCAGCAGTGACAGGGGGAACTATGGCTACACCTTC. It is translated as CASSDRGNYGYTF.

The chain combines TRBV5-5 with TRBJ2-3; 9 bases match TRBD2. V lost 2 bases and J lost 6; bases outside the gene matches: 4. Per germline, CDR1 SGHKS and CDR2 YYEKEE (reference sequence). The CDR3 contains 14 residues. The CDR3 is CASSLVAGADTQYF. CDR3 sequence (DNA): TGTGCCAGCAGCTTAGTAGCGGGAGCGGATACGCAGTATTTT.

Worth noting for this clone: Distinct nucleotide sequences in the sample also encode this CDR3. The chain carries TRBV29-1 and TRBJ1-1, with unresolved D. The CDR3 has 10 residues. V lost 7 bases to trimming and J lost 3 bases, with 6 bases between them. Germline CDR1 and CDR2: SQVTM and ANQGSEA. The CDR3 DNA is TGCAGCGCCCGCGACACTGAAGCTTTCTTT. Translated, it gives CSARDTEAFF.